The 8 T cell receptor beta chains given below trace back to one sample, sequenced in a study of cytomegalovirus exposure and HLA in healthy donors. The PCR was carried out with 60 Vbeta primers and 13 Jbeta primers. Clones were read by immunoSEQ multiplex PCR, and TCRdb kept only the in-frame ones, dropping some. The sample lists some 190,000 clones; over 80% were seen once. Sample: PBMCs. These receptors all stem from a boy aged 2 to 10 in good health and CMV-seronegative.

This rearrangement joins TRBV6-1 to TRBJ1-2; TRBD1 is a possible D gene (5 bases). The V end was cut by 3 bases, the J end by 4 bases, with 21 bases between. The CDR3 totals 17 residues. CDR1 is MNHNS, CDR2 SASEGT, per germline. The CDR3 DNA is TGTGCCAGCAGTGAGGTACACGCGGGGGGAGTAGGCTATGGCTACACCTTC. It translates to CASSEVHAGGVGYGYTF.

The rearrangement links TRBV5-5 to TRBJ2-1; 10 bases map to TRBD2. V lost 3 bases and J lost 6; bases outside the gene matches: 6. There are 15 residues in the CDR3. Germline assignment: CDR1 SGHKS and CDR2 YYEKEE (reference sequence). CDR3 protein: CASSSGLAVLNEQFF. CDR3 nucleotides: TGTGCCAGCAGCTCCGGACTAGCGGTCCTCAATGAGCAGTTCTTC.

This rearrangement joins TRBV2 to TRBJ1-3; D is perhaps TRBD1 (5 bases). This CDR3 has 15 amino acids. The germline gives CDR1 SNHLY, CDR2 FYNNEI. V lost 8 bases, J lost 4 bases, and 18 bases lay in between. CDR3 nucleotide sequence: TGTGCCAGCCGAAGACAGCCCGATTTAGGAAACACCATATATTTT. Protein product: CASRRQPDLGNTIYF.

J is TRBJ1-2 and V is TRBV18, with 8 nucleotides matching TRBD1. The CDR3 has 15 amino acids. Looked up from germline, CDR1 is KGHSH and CDR2 is LQKENI. V lost 3 bases to trimming and J lost 5 bases; unmatched junction nucleotides: 8. The CDR3 DNA is TGTGCCAGCTCACCGAGCCAGCAGGGGGCGTATGGCTACACCTTC. This gives the protein CASSPSQQGAYGYTF.

The rearrangement uses TRBV2 and TRBJ1-5; 9 bases are a match to TRBD1. The CDR3 covers 13 residues. V shed 8 bases and J 6 bases; nucleotides not matched to a gene: 5. The germline V gene encodes CDR1 SNHLY and CDR2 FYNNEI. Here the CDR3 reads CASLGQGGQPQHF. The CDR3 region has the DNA TGTGCCAGCTTGGGACAGGGCGGTCAGCCCCAGCATTTT.

The rearrangement links TRBV6-5 to TRBJ2-7, with 12 positions matching TRBD2. This CDR3 has 15 amino acids. V was clipped by 6 bases and J by 1 base; unmatched bases: 4. Germline V CDR1 and CDR2: MNHEY, SVGAGI. The CDR3 sequence: CASSTLAGGSYEQYV. The CDR3 region has the DNA TGTGCCAGCAGCACACTAGCGGGGGGTTCCTACGAGCAGTACGTC.

The chain uses TRBV2 and TRBJ2-1; 15 nucleotides match TRBD2. This CDR3 is 20 amino acids long. Germline CDR1 is SNHLY and CDR2 is FYNNEI. The V gene end was trimmed by 7 bases and the J gene end by 4 bases; junction bases not matched to a gene: 17. The CDR3 nucleotides are TGTGCCAGCATTTTCGGACCCGGACTAGCGGGAGGGCCGAGGTACAATGAGCAGTTCTTC. Protein: CASIFGPGLAGGPRYNEQFF.

The chain joins TRBV6-1 to TRBJ2-1; TRBD1 matches at 7 bases. Germline assignment: CDR1 MNHNS and CDR2 SASEGT. CDR3 length: 13 amino acids. J was trimmed by 7 bases and V by 3 bases; bases with no gene match: 3. CDR3 sequence reads: CASSDHRGNEQFF. The CDR3 nucleotides are TGTGCCAGCAGTGATCACAGGGGTAATGAGCAGTTCTTC.